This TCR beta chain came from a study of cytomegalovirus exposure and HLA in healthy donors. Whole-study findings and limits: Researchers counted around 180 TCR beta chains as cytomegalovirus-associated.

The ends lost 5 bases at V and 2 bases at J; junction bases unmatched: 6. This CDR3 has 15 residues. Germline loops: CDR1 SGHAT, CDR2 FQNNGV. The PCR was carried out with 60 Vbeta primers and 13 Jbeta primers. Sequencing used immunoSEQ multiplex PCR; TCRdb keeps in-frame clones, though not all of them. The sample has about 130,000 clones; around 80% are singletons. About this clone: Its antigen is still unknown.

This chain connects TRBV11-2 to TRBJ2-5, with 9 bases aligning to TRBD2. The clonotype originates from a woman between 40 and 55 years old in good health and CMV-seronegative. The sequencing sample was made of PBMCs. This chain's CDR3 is CASSQVGLAQETQYF. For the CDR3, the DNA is TGTGCCAGCAGCCAGGTGGGACTAGCACAAGAGACCCAGTACTTC.